The 27 T cell receptor beta chains below all came from one sample that was sequenced in a study of T cell responses to AZD1222 COVID-19 vaccine. Sequencing was performed with immunoSEQ multiplex PCR; in TCRdb, only in-frame clones are kept and a portion is missing. The table has about 100,000 clones, 85% to 90% seen once. The specimen was peripheral blood, collected 28 days after the second AZD1222 dose. The receptors here all came from an adult who received the AZD1222 COVID-19 vaccine.

The chain couples TRBV5-1 to TRBJ2-7; TRBD1 aligns across 9 bases. V lost 4 bases to trimming and J lost 4 bases; unmatched junction nucleotides: 9. The germline V gene encodes CDR1 SGHRS and CDR2 YFSETQ. The CDR3 covers 15 residues. CDR3 coding DNA: TGCGCCAGCAGCCGAGGGACAGGGAAATGGTACGAGCAGTACTTC. Translating it yields CASSRGTGKWYEQYF.

J is TRBJ2-7 and V is TRBV19, with no clear D. Trimming left V 6 bases short and J 5 bases short, with 20 bases between. This CDR3 region has 15 residues. Per the germline V gene, CDR1 is LNHDA and CDR2 is SQIVND (reference sequence). This CDR3 reads CASSPQIEPGDEQYF. The DNA for the CDR3 is TGTGCCAGTAGCCCACAGATCGAACCGGGCGACGAGCAGTACTTC.

Written as DNA, the CDR3 is TGTGCCAGCAGTTTCCTGACACCAAACACTGAAGCTTTCTTT. This sequence encodes CASSFLTPNTEAFF. The genes are TRBV27 and TRBJ1-1; no reliable D call. V shed 3 bases and J shed 2 bases, with 10 bases lying between them. From germline, CDR1 is MNHEY and CDR2 SMNVEV (reference sequence). The CDR3 runs 14 residues.

The J gene is TRBJ1-5, the V gene TRBV18; D remains ambiguous. The CDR3 contains 14 residues. Germline V gives CDR1 KGHSH, CDR2 LQKENI. V was cut by 3 bases and J by 3 bases, with 9 bases left in between. CDR3 region: CASSPIISNQPQHF. CDR3 DNA sequence: TGTGCCAGCTCACCTATCATTTCCAATCAGCCCCAGCATTTT.

The V gene is TRBV19, the J gene TRBJ2-1, with 10 bases that match TRBD2. V dropped 4 bases and J dropped 6; count of bases not matched to a gene: 3. The CDR3 loop spans 14 amino acids. The germline CDR1 and CDR2 sequences are LNHDA and SQIVND (reference sequence). The CDR3, as DNA: TGTGCCAGTAGTACGAGCGGGGGGGGCAATGAGCAGTTCTTC. It encodes CASSTSGGGNEQFF.

This sequence joins TRBV9 and TRBJ1-2; D is unresolved. Deletions cut 4 bases from V and 6 bases from J, with 10 bases between. The CDR3 is made up of 12 amino acids. Germline V gene data show CDR1 as SGDLS and CDR2 as YYNGEE. The CDR3 coding sequence is TGTGCCAGCAGCACCTACACGGATGGCTACACCTTC. This sequence encodes CASSTYTDGYTF. Full variable domain (outside the CDR3, taken from reference TRBV9 and TRBJ1-2): DSGVTQTPKHLITATGQRVTLRCSPRSGDLSVYWYQQSLDQGLQFLIQYYNGEERAKGNILERFSAQQFPDLHSELNLSSLELGDSALYFCASSTYTDGYTFGSGTRLTVV.

The chain links TRBV20-1 to TRBJ1-2, with 11 bases that match TRBD1. Per germline, CDR1 DFQATT and CDR2 SNEGSKA (reference sequence). V lost 3 bases to trimming and J lost 4 bases; unmatched junction nucleotides: 10. There are 16 residues in the CDR3. DNA for the CDR3: TGCAGTGCTAGTCTTGGACAGGGGGCGCGGGGCTATGGCTACACCTTC. It specifies CSASLGQGARGYGYTF.

This rearrangement joins TRBV6-6 to TRBJ1-2, with TRBD1 matching over 7 bases. The trim removed 6 bases at V and 7 bases at J, leaving 8 bases unmatched. The CDR3 consists of 13 residues. The germline V gene encodes CDR1 MNHNY and CDR2 SVGAGI (reference sequence). CDR3 amino acids: CASRIGQEGGYTF. As DNA, the CDR3 is TGTGCCAGCAGGATAGGACAGGAAGGTGGCTACACCTTC.

V is TRBV5-1 and J is TRBJ1-1; 7 nucleotides agree with TRBD1. Germline V CDR1 and CDR2: SGHRS, YFSETQ. The length of the CDR3 is 14 residues. Losses at the gene ends were 3 bases for V and 0 bases for J; bases not matched to a gene: 2. The DNA for the CDR3 is TGCGCCAGCAGCTCACAGGGGCTGAACACTGAAGCTTTCTTT. This translates into CASSSQGLNTEAFF.

The CDR3 region is CASSSTGGPTEAFF. For the CDR3, the DNA is TGCGCCAGCAGCTCTACAGGGGGCCCCACTGAAGCTTTCTTT. The chain couples TRBV5-1 to TRBJ1-1, with 9 bases fitting TRBD1. The CDR3 consists of 14 residues. CDR1 is SGHRS, CDR2 YFSETQ, per germline. The trim removed 3 bases at V and 4 bases at J, leaving 4 bases unmatched.

The CDR3 spells CASSIDPGPYGYTF. The CDR3 nucleotides are TGTGCCAGTAGTATAGATCCGGGGCCTTATGGCTACACCTTC. The V and J genes are TRBV19 and TRBJ1-2; weak D call: TRBD1 (5 bases). This CDR3 spans 14 amino acids. V lost 0 bases, J lost 5 bases, and 10 bases lay in between. Germline CDR1 is LNHDA and CDR2 is SQIVND (reference sequence).

Points on this clone: Germline is not matched at one junction end, which may reflect a read error. This chain links TRBV3-1 (or the pseudogene TRBV3-2) with TRBJ2-3, with 10 bases that match TRBD2. In germline, CDR1 is LGHDT, CDR2 YNNKEL (reference sequence). CDR3 length: 15 amino acids. CDR3 nucleotides: TGTGCCAGCAGTCAAGCGGGAGGGAGAGGAGATACGCAGTATTTT. Protein sequence: CASSQAGGRGDTQYF.

The chain joins TRBV4-2 to TRBJ2-3, with no clear D. Germline V gene lookup returns CDR1 LGHNA and CDR2 YNFKEQ. The CDR3 totals 14 residues. Trimming stripped 1 base from V and 5 bases from J, with 10 bases between. In DNA, the CDR3 is TGTGCCAGCAGCCAAGGGTTGGCGCGAGATACGCAGTATTTT. The encoded protein is CASSQGLARDTQYF.

This clone was counted once. V usage is TRBV3-1 (or the pseudogene TRBV3-2) and J usage is TRBJ1-2; D is ambiguous. Per the germline V gene, CDR1 is LGHDT and CDR2 is YNNKEL (reference sequence). CDR3 length equals 12 residues. Between the trimmed V and J ends, which lost 2 bases and 5 bases, there was a span of 6 bases. As DNA, the CDR3 is TGTGCCAGCAGCCAATCCAATTATGGCTACACCTTC. It is translated as CASSQSNYGYTF.

CDR3 protein: CASSMGTGQNSPLHF. The CDR3 DNA follows: TGTGCCAGCAGCATGGGGACAGGGCAAAATTCACCCCTCCACTTT. The chain is built from TRBV5-6 and TRBJ1-6; 9 nucleotides agree with TRBD1. Germline CDR1 SGHDT, CDR2 YYEEEE. The CDR3 is 15 residues long. Trimming took 4 bases from V and 7 from J; bases not matched to a gene: 6.

This chain joins TRBV5-4 and TRBJ1-1; 8 positions agree with TRBD1. Losses at the gene ends were 4 bases for V and 1 base for J; bases not matched to a gene: 6. The germline gives CDR1 SGHNT, CDR2 YYREEE (reference sequence). The CDR3 sequence is 15 residues long. CDR3 DNA sequence: TGTGCCAGCAGCCACGGACAGGGAGGGAACACTGAAGCTTTCTTT. Residues: CASSHGQGGNTEAFF.

V usage is TRBV5-1 and J usage is TRBJ1-1, with D unclear. The V end lost 3 bases, the J end lost 2 bases, and 14 bases lay between the germline ends. Germline V gene data show CDR1 as SGHRS and CDR2 as YFSETQ. The CDR3 runs to 15 residues. Written as DNA, the CDR3 is TGCGCCAGCAGCTCGACCATCTTTGGAAACACTGAAGCTTTCTTT. Its translation is CASSSTIFGNTEAFF.

The chain is built from TRBV30 and TRBJ2-7, with TRBD2 matching 7 bases. The V and J ends lost 6 bases and 3 bases, in that order; junction bases with no gene match: 8. The V gene's germline CDR1 is GTSNPN and CDR2 SVGIG (reference sequence). The CDR3 is 13 residues long. The CDR3 loop reads CACRGVKGYEQYF. CDR3 nucleotide sequence: TGTGCCTGCCGGGGGGTAAAGGGCTACGAGCAGTACTTC.

The rearrangement joins TRBV2 to TRBJ2-1; TRBD2 agrees at 9 bases. Per the germline V gene, CDR1 is SNHLY and CDR2 is FYNNEI. V gave up 3 bases and J gave up 7 bases; unmatched junction bases: 7. This CDR3 region has 15 residues. CDR3 bases: TGTGCCAGCAGTGACTCCGGGACTAGCCGTAATGAGCAGTTCTTC. It encodes CASSDSGTSRNEQFF.

This clone was picked up one time. The chain couples TRBV11-3 to TRBJ2-7; D is tentatively TRBD1 or TRBD2 (5 bases each). CDR1 SGHNT and CDR2 YENEEA come from the germline V gene. The V end was cut by 4 bases, the J end by 3 bases, with 13 bases between. CDR3 size: 14 residues. Here the CDR3 reads CASSYRGQGYEQYF. The CDR3 DNA sequence: TGTGCCAGCAGCTACAGAGGGCAGGGCTACGAGCAGTACTTC.

The chain recombines TRBV27 with TRBJ2-5; D is possibly TRBD1 (6 bases). CDR1 and CDR2 from the germline V gene are MNHEY and SMNVEV (reference sequence). CDR3 length: 13 residues. The germline V and J ends were trimmed by 3 bases and 4 bases, with 9 bases remaining between them. This chain's CDR3 is CASSFTGTETQYF. Here the CDR3 DNA reads TGTGCCAGCAGTTTCACAGGGACAGAGACCCAGTACTTC.

V usage is TRBV7-9 and J usage is TRBJ2-1; 8 nucleotides match TRBD2. Germline CDR1 SEHNR, CDR2 FQNEAQ (reference sequence). The CDR3 covers 17 residues. V lost 5 bases and J lost 0; bases outside the gene matches: 9. DNA for the CDR3: TGTGCCAGCAGCGCAGGGACACTAGCGGCCTCCTACAATGAGCAGTTCTTC. The encoded protein is CASSAGTLAASYNEQFF.

The chain carries TRBV5-4 and TRBJ1-2, with 11 bases that match TRBD1. The ends lost 4 bases at V and 3 bases at J; junction bases unmatched: 5. CDR1 and CDR2 (germline): SGHNT, YYREEE (reference sequence). This CDR3 spans 15 amino acids. The CDR3 nucleotides read TGTGCCAGCAGCAACCGGGACAGGGGGGACTATGGCTACACCTTC. Translating it yields CASSNRDRGDYGYTF.

This clone has only one observation. The V call is TRBV4-3, the J call TRBJ1-4; a weak D match, TRBD1 (6 bases). From germline, CDR1 is LGHNA and CDR2 YSLEER. Deletions cut 1 base from V and 10 bases from J, with 16 bases between. CDR3 size: 15 residues. The CDR3 protein is CASSQVGGGVGKLFF. CDR3 DNA: TGCGCCAGCAGCCAAGTGGGGGGGGGCGTAGGAAAACTGTTTTTT.

The chain joins TRBV2 to TRBJ2-5; D is possibly TRBD1 (6 bases). The CDR3 runs 14 residues. Trimming removed 6 bases from V and 4 bases from J, with 15 bases in between. Germline-derived CDR1 and CDR2 are SNHLY and FYNNEI. The DNA of the CDR3 is TGTGCCAGCAGAGGGCCCCGAGGGGGAGAGACCCAGTACTTC. This encodes CASRGPRGGETQYF.

This clone was picked up one time. The chain has TRBV5-1 and TRBJ2-1, with D perhaps TRBD2 (6 bases). The CDR3 sequence is 16 residues long. The germline gives CDR1 SGHRS, CDR2 YFSETQ. With 0 bases removed from V and 4 bases from J, the gap between germline ends came to 14 bases. Written as DNA, the CDR3 is TGCGCCAGCAGCTTGGAGGGGCTAGCGAAATACAATGAGCAGTTCTTC. Its protein is CASSLEGLAKYNEQFF.

The chain uses TRBV7-9 and TRBJ1-1; no clear D. This CDR3 spans 14 amino acids. Trimming took off 2 bases at V and 3 bases at J, with 10 bases between the two ends. Germline V CDR1 and CDR2: SEHNR, FQNEAQ (reference sequence). As DNA, the CDR3 is TGTGCCAGCAGCTTAAATTTGAGGGACACTGAAGCTTTCTTT. Protein product: CASSLNLRDTEAFF.